This T cell receptor beta chain appears in the sequencing data of a study of CD8+CD57+ T cells in acquired aplastic anemia. Study overall: An average of roughly 3 ug of DNA was obtained from sorted CD4+ and CD8+ cells. Study-wide results and limits: Patients and controls shared over 25 CD8+ CDR3 sequences, highly expressed in patients.

For this clonotype: Its antigen remains unidentified.

It was patients with CD8+CD57+ cell expansion by flow cytometry who were chosen for sequencing. Per the germline V gene, CDR1 is LNHNV and CDR2 is YYDKDF (reference sequence). The CDR3 is 15 amino acids. Trimming pared 1 base from V and 2 bases from J, leaving 10 bases between. Researchers used genomic DNA as the template to profile TCR beta VDJ and CDR3. TCRdb re-analysed the reads in MiXCR, keeping a single row per CDR3 protein. The repertoire holds 120,000 or so distinct CDR3 sequences, approximately 36% seen once, with over 2% in the top ten. This receptor was identified in a human donor with aplastic anemia. Sequencing was carried out using sorted CD4+, CD8+, or CD8+CD57+ T cells (not recorded which) from PBMCs. The chain links TRBV15 to TRBJ2-3; D may be TRBD1 or TRBD2 (5 bases each). In DNA, the CDR3 is TGTGCCACCAGCAGAGGGGGGTGGGACACAGATACGCAGTATTTT. Its protein product is CATSRGGWDTDTQYF.